This TCR beta chain came from a study of blood T cell repertoires in COVID-19. This clone occurred once. The CDR3 contains 13 residues. Germline V gives CDR1 MNHEY, CDR2 SMNVEV (reference sequence). V dropped 4 bases and J dropped 3 bases, with 10 bases sitting between them. The repertoire was sequenced with immunoSEQ multiplex PCR; TCRdb's copy has only in-frame clones and lacks some. Of about 220,000 clones listed, around 80% are singletons. The sequencing input was peripheral blood. The clonotype originates from a woman aged 55-70 years who had recovered from COVID-19. The chain recombines TRBV27 with TRBJ2-7; D not resolved. The CDR3 region is CASSSQAGYEQYF. Written as DNA, the CDR3 is TGTGCCAGCAGTTCCCAGGCCGGCTACGAGCAGTACTTC.